These T cell receptor beta chains were read from a single sample in a study of shared clonotypes between healthy human individuals. Repertoires were generated with immunoSEQ multiplex PCR, while TCRdb's copy carries only in-frame clones and drops some. Of under 2,000,000 clones listed, about 94% are singletons. Material for sequencing was naive CD8+ T cells sorted from blood. Receptors originate from a man aged 18 to 29 in good health. Each CDR3 is given with its conserved first and last residue. D genes are given only for firm matches. Clone size is stated in some rows and not others, as once, few, many or a class when expanded.

d_call clone_size j_call v_call cdr3_nt cdr3_aa
. . TRBJ2-1 TRBV9 TGTGCCAGCAGCGTAGAGGGCTCATACAATGAGCAGTTCTTC CASSVEGSYNEQFF
. once TRBJ2-7 TRBV28 TGTGCCAGCAGTTTGACCCACTACGAGCAGTACTTC CASSLTHYEQYF
. . TRBJ2-3 TRBV7-2 TGTGCCAGCAGCCCGCAACTGAACACAGATACGCAGTATTTT CASSPQLNTDTQYF
TRBD2 . TRBJ2-1 TRBV27 TGTGCCAGCAGTCTACAGGGATTCGGGACTAGCGGGACGGGTGAGCAGTTCTTC CASSLQGFGTSGTGEQFF
. . TRBJ1-3 TRBV21-1 TGTGCCAGCCCAGGGAACACCATATATTTT CASPGNTIYF
. few TRBJ2-5 TRBV7-9 TGTGCCAGCAGCTTAGCTCTGGGAGGCGAGACCCAGTACTTC CASSLALGGETQYF
. . TRBJ2-7 TRBV9 TGTGCCAGCAGCGGGTCTAGCGTCGGCGAGCAGTACTTC CASSGSSVGEQYF
. . TRBJ2-7 TRBV28 TGTGCCAGCAGTTTAAGGGGGGAGTCAGTGCAGTACTTC CASSLRGESVQYF
. . TRBJ2-7 TRBV28 TGTGCCAGCAGTGACAGGATCATCTACGAGCAGTACTTC CASSDRIIYEQYF
TRBD1 . TRBJ2-7 TRBV6-1 TGTGCCAGCAGTAATAACAGGGGGTACGAGCAGTACTTC CASSNNRGYEQYF
. . TRBJ2-1 TRBV5-6 TGTGCCAGCAGCGTCGCGGGCTCATGGGAAGAGTTCTTC CASSVAGSWEEFF
. . TRBJ1-1 TRBV6-5 TGTGCCAGCAGTTACTCATGGGAGACCAATGGTGAAGCTTTCTTT CASSYSWETNGEAFF
. once TRBJ2-7 TRBV7-6 TGTGCCAGCAGCTTAGAAGGGTGGGGGTTTGGCGAGCAGTACTTC CASSLEGWGFGEQYF
. . TRBJ1-2 TRBV5-1 TGCGCCAGCAGCTTGGATCCGGCAGGGAACTATGGCTACACCTTC CASSLDPAGNYGYTF
TRBD2 . TRBJ2-7 TRBV10-2 TGCGCCAGCAACCTCGGACTAGCTCGCGAGCAGTACTTC CASNLGLAREQYF
. . TRBJ1-5 TRBV27 TGTGCCAGCAGTCCCCGTCAGCCCCAGCATTTT CASSPRQPQHF
. . TRBJ2-1 TRBV4-1 TGCGCCAGCAGCCAAGAAATGGGGTTTGGGGGCAATGAGCAGTTCTTC CASSQEMGFGGNEQFF
. . TRBJ2-1 TRBV21-1 TGTGCCAGCAGCAAAGTACACGGACTAGCGGGACTAAGCAATGAGCAGTTCTTC CASSKVHGLAGLSNEQFF
. . TRBJ1-5 TRBV7-6 TGTGCCAGCAGCTTAGAGGGGGGGGAGGGATTAGGTAATCAGCCCCAGCATTTT CASSLEGGEGLGNQPQHF
. once TRBJ1-3 TRBV4-1 TGCGCCAGCAGCCCCGGACCGATTTCCTCTGGAAACACCATATATTTT CASSPGPISSGNTIYF
. . TRBJ1-4 TRBV30 TGTGCCTGGAGTGTTCACTCGGATGCTAATGAAAAACTGTTTTTT CAWSVHSDANEKLFF
. . TRBJ1-5 TRBV27 TGTGCCAGCAGTTTCCTTGATCAGCCCCAGCATTTT CASSFLDQPQHF
TRBD2 . TRBJ2-3 TRBV28 TGTGCCAGCATCCTGGACCCTAGCGGGGGTTCCACAGATACGCAGTATTTT CASILDPSGGSTDTQYF
. . TRBJ1-4 TRBV28 TGTGCCAGCAGTGTGGGGGCTGCAACTAATGAAAAACTGTTTTTT CASSVGAATNEKLFF
TRBD1 . TRBJ1-2 TRBV2 TGTGCCAGCAGTGGGGACAGGGACGTTAACTATGGCTACACCTTC CASSGDRDVNYGYTF
TRBD1 once TRBJ1-2 TRBV5-6 TGTGCCAGCAGCCCAGAAATTGACAGGGGTGGTGGCTACACCTTC CASSPEIDRGGGYTF
TRBD2 . TRBJ2-3 TRBV5-4 TGTGCCTTGCGGGAGGGATTAACAGATACGCAGTATTTT CALREGLTDTQYF
TRBD2 . TRBJ2-7 TRBV6-6 TGTGCCAGCAGTACCTCGACTAGCGGGAGGCACGAGCAGTACTTC CASSTSTSGRHEQYF
. . TRBJ2-7 TRBV28 TGTGCCAGCAGTTTGGTCGGGAGCTCCTACGAGCAGTACTTC CASSLVGSSYEQYF
TRBD2 . TRBJ2-3 TRBV27 TGTGCCAGCAGAAGACCGGGGGAGGGCTGGGATACGCAGTATTTT CASRRPGEGWDTQYF
TRBD2 . TRBJ2-7 TRBV5-1 TGCGCCAGCAGCTTGTTCTCGGGAGGGCCGGGAGAGCAGTACTTC CASSLFSGGPGEQYF
TRBD2 . TRBJ2-3 TRBV7-9 TGTGCCAGCAGCTTACCGGGAGGGGATACGCAGTATTTT CASSLPGGDTQYF